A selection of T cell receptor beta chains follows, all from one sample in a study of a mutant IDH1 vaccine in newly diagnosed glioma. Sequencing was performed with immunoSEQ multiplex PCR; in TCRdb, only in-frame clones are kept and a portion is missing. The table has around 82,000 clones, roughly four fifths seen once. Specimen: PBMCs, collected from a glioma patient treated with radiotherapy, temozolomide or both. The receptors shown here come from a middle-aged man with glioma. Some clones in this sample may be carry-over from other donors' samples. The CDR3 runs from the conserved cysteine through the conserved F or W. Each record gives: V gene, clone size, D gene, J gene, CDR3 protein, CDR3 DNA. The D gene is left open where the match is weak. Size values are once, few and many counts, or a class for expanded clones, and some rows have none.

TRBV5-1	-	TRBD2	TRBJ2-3	CASSPRSTSGGTDTQYF	TGCGCCAGCAGCCCGCGCTCGACTAGCGGGGGCACAGATACGCAGTATTTT
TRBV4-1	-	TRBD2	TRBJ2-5	CASSQDRGGSRGTQYF	TGCGCCAGCAGCCAAGACCGCGGGGGGAGCCGGGGGACCCAGTACTTC
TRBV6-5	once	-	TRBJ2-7	CASSYSLTPAGEQYF	TGTGCCAGCAGTTACTCTCTGACACCCGCGGGGGAGCAGTACTTC
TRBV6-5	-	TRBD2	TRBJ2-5	CASSSSGVGTQYF	TGTGCCAGCAGTTCTAGCGGGGTCGGAACCCAGTACTTC
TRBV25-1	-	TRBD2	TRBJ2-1	CASSGAGGPFNEQFF	TGTGCCAGCAGCGGAGCGGGGGGGCCGTTCAATGAGCAGTTCTTC
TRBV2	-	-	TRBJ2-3	CASRQGTDTQYF	TGTGCCAGCAGACAGGGCACAGATACGCAGTATTTT
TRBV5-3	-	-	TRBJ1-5	CARSWASTAPEGNQPQHF	TGTGCCAGAAGCTGGGCCTCGACAGCTCCCGAAGGCAATCAGCCCCAGCATTTT
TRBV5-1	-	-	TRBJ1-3	CASSPNPPDNGNTIYF	TGCGCCAGCAGCCCAAATCCGCCGGACAATGGAAACACCATATATTTT
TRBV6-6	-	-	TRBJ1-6	CASSYLESPLHF	TGTGCCAGCAGTTACTTAGAGTCACCCCTCCACTTT
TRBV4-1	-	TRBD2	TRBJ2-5	CASSQWGPSGGLQETQYF	TGCGCCAGCAGCCAATGGGGCCCTAGCGGGGGGCTGCAAGAGACCCAGTACTTC
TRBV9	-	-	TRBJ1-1	CASSVGPQDTEAFF	TGTGCCAGCAGCGTAGGGCCCCAGGACACTGAAGCTTTCTTT
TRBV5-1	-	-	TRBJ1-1	CASSLDGTSNTEAFF	TGCGCCAGCAGCTTGGACGGCACCTCGAACACTGAAGCTTTCTTT
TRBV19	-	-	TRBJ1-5	CASSIGRINQPQHF	TGTGCCAGTAGTATAGGACGGATCAATCAGCCCCAGCATTTT
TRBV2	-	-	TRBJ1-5	CASRGSQVVRPQHF	TGTGCCAGCAGGGGGAGTCAGGTGGTCCGGCCCCAGCATTTT
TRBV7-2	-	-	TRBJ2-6	CASSVRVSGANVLTF	TGTGCCAGCAGCGTCAGGGTATCAGGGGCCAACGTCCTGACTTTC